This T cell receptor beta chain was observed in a study of cytomegalovirus exposure and HLA in healthy donors. Whole-study results and caveats: The authors listed 150 or so TCR beta chains as cytomegalovirus-associated. Beyond CMV serostatus, there was no information to go on about immune exposure. For most subjects, TCR beta sequences were reported to predict HLA-A and HLA-B alleles with accuracy. Accounts indicate the classifier identified cytomegalovirus status with strong specificity and sensitivity.

CDR1 and CDR2 (germline): SGHRS, YFSETQ. V was clipped by 3 bases and J by 2 bases, with 8 bases between them. This CDR3 spans 13 amino acids. PCR involved 60 Vbeta and 13 Jbeta primers. This table comes from immunoSEQ multiplex PCR, and its TCRdb copy is limited to in-frame clones, with some not included. The sample contains about 130,000 clones, 65% to 85% of which appear only once. The table lists this clone with a count of one. Its antigen is currently unknown. The receptor comes from a woman in her thirties or forties in good health and CMV-seronegative. The chain uses TRBV5-1 and TRBJ1-1; the D is unclear. Sequencing used PBMCs. CDR3 bases: TGCGCCAGCAGCTCCCCCACTAACACTGAAGCTTTCTTT. It yields the protein CASSSPTNTEAFF.